This TCR beta chain emerged from a study of glioma-infiltrating T cells after dendritic cell vaccination. Only in-frame clones appear in the TCRdb table, and some are missing; sequencing was by immunoSEQ multiplex PCR. The table lists 50,000 to 65,000 clones, roughly 84% of them singletons, with about 8.1% in the top ten. Noted time point: after dendritic cell vaccination, including at tumor progression/relapse. The clonotype originates from a human donor with glioblastoma. The sample was blood, taken after dendritic cell vaccination.

The CDR3 reads CASSDLQAKNIQYF. CDR3 sequence (DNA): TGTGCCAGCAGTGATCTACAGGCCAAAAACATTCAGTACTTC. The chain carries TRBV2 and TRBJ2-4; no clear D gene. The CDR3 covers 14 residues. Deletions cut 3 bases from V and 1 base from J, with 7 bases between. Germline assignment: CDR1 SNHLY and CDR2 FYNNEI.